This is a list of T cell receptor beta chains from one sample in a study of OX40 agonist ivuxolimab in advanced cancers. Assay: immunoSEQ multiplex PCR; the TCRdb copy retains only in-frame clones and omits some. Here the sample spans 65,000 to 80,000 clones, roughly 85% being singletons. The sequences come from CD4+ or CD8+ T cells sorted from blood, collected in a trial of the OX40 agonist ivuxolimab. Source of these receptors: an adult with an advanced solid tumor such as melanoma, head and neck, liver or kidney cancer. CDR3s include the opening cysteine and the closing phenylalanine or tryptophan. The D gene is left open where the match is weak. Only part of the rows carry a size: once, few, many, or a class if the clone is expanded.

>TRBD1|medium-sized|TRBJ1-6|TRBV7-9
CASSPRDSANSPLHF
TGTGCCAGCAGCCCCCGGGACAGTGCCAATTCACCCCTCCACTTT
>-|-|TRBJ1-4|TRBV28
CASSLRFTANEKLFF
TGTGCCAGCAGCCTCAGGTTTACGGCTAATGAAAAACTGTTTTTT
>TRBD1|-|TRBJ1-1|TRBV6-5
CASSYSPGGVTEAFF
TGTGCCAGCAGTTACTCGCCAGGGGGCGTCACTGAAGCTTTCTTT
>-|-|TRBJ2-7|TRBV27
CASSPLAGAIFSYEQYF
TGTGCCAGCAGTCCCCTGGCGGGGGCGATCTTTTCCTACGAGCAGTACTTC
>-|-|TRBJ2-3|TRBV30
CAWSVWGQKRSDTQYF
TGTGCCTGGAGTGTATGGGGCCAGAAGCGGTCAGATACGCAGTATTTT
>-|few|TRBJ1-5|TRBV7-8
CASSFRGAQPQHF
TGTGCCAGCAGCTTTCGGGGCGCCCAGCCCCAGCATTTT
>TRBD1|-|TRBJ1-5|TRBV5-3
CARSGDRAIGEPQHF
TGTGCCAGAAGCGGGGACAGGGCGATAGGGGAGCCCCAGCATTTT
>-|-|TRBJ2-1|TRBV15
CATSRDYNNEQFF
TGTGCCACCAGCAGAGACTATAACAATGAGCAGTTCTTC
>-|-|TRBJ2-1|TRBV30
CAWSGLTLSYNEQFF
TGTGCCTGGAGTGGGCTAACGCTCTCCTACAATGAGCAGTTCTTC
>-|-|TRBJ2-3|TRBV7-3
CASSAIGADTQYF
TGTGCCAGCAGTGCCATAGGGGCAGATACGCAGTATTTT
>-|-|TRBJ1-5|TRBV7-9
CASSLDSNQPQHF
TGTGCCAGCAGCCTAGACAGCAATCAGCCCCAGCATTTT
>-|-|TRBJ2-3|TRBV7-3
CASSRDGPGHSADTQYF
TGTGCCAGCAGCCGAGACGGACCGGGACATAGCGCAGATACGCAGTATTTT
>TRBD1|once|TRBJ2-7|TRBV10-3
CAITRRQGYEQYF
TGTGCCATCACGCGACGACAGGGATACGAGCAGTACTTC
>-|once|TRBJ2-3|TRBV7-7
CASSPRLAGTDTQYF
TGTGCCAGCAGCCCTAGGCTGGCTGGCACAGATACGCAGTATTTT
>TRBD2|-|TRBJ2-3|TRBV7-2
CASSPASGGDTQYF
TGTGCCAGCAGCCCCGCAAGCGGGGGGGATACGCAGTATTTT
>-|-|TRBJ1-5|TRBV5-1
CASSLSSGSNQPQHF
TGCGCCAGCAGCTTGTCCAGCGGTAGCAATCAGCCCCAGCATTTT
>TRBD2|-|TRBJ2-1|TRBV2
CASSGLAGGSYNEQFF
TGTGCCAGCAGTGGGCTAGCGGGGGGCTCCTACAATGAGCAGTTCTTC
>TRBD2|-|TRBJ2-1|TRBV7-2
CASTLMAWTSGVRNEQFF
TGTGCCAGCACCTTAATGGCATGGACTAGCGGGGTCCGGAATGAGCAGTTCTTC
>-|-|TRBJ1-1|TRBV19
CASLRWANTEAFF
TGTGCCAGCCTCCGATGGGCGAACACTGAAGCTTTCTTT
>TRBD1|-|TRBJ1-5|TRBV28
CASSLSGGTVLYSNQPQHF
TGTGCCAGCAGTCTCTCCGGTGGGACAGTGCTATATAGCAATCAGCCCCAGCATTTT
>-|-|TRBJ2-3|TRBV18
CASSPGLASDTQYF
TGTGCCAGCTCCCCCGGGTTAGCCTCAGATACGCAGTATTTT
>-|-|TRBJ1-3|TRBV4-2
CASSQVRDLSGNTIYF
TGTGCCAGCAGCCAAGTCAGGGACCTTTCTGGAAACACCATATATTTT
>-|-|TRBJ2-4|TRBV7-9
CASSSSETAENIQYF
TGTGCCAGCAGCTCATCGGAGACGGCCGAAAACATTCAGTACTTC
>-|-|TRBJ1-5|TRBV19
CASGRNYQPQHF
TGTGCCAGCGGCAGGAATTATCAGCCCCAGCATTTT
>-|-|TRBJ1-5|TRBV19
CASSPLEGLPNQPQHF
TGTGCCAGTAGTCCCCTCGAAGGCCTCCCCAATCAGCCCCAGCATTTT
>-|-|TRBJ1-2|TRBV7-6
CASSSRPDSNYGYTF
TGTGCCAGCAGCTCGCGGCCCGATTCTAACTATGGCTACACCTTC
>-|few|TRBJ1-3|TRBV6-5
CASSPRTVSGNTIYF
TGTGCCAGCAGTCCTCGGACGGTCTCTGGAAACACCATATATTTT
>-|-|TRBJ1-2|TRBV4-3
CASSQDQRNYGYTF
TGCGCCAGCAGCCAAGATCAACGGAACTATGGCTACACCTTC
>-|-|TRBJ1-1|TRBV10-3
CAISDQVVNTEAFF
TGTGCCATCAGTGACCAGGTTGTGAACACTGAAGCTTTCTTT
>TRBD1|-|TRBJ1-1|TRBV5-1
CASRQGLDTEAFF
TGCGCCAGCAGACAGGGGCTGGACACTGAAGCTTTCTTT
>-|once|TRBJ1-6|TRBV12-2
CASRLAFNGAGNSPLHF
TGTGCAAGTCGCTTAGCGTTTAATGGGGCCGGGAATTCACCCCTCCACTTT
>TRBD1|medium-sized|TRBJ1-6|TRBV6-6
CASSSIPGQGSSPLHF
TGTGCCAGCAGCTCAATTCCGGGACAGGGGAGTTCACCCCTCCACTTT
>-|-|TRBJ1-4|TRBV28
CASSPLGGGANEKLFF
TGTGCCAGCAGCCCCTTGGGGGGAGGGGCTAATGAAAAACTGTTTTTT
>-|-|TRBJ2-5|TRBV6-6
CASSYVAGSGTQYF
TGTGCCAGCAGTTACGTGGCAGGCTCCGGGACCCAGTACTTC
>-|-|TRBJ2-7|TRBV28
CASSQANEGYYEQYF
TGTGCCAGCAGTCAGGCAAATGAGGGGTACTACGAGCAGTACTTC
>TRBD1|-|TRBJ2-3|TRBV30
CAWSPGQGAGDTQYF
TGTGCCTGGAGCCCGGGACAGGGGGCGGGAGATACGCAGTATTTT
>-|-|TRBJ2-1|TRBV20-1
CSAAGGNEQFF
TGCAGTGCTGCAGGGGGGAATGAGCAGTTCTTC
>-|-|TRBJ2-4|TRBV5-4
CASSLSADLIQYF
TGTGCCAGCAGCTTGTCGGCGGACTTAATTCAGTACTTC
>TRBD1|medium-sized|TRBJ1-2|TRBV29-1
CSVEPIPRGPGYTF
TGCAGCGTTGAACCAATTCCAAGGGGGCCAGGCTACACCTTC
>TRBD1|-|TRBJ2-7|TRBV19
CASSINAWTGGRYEQYF
TGTGCCAGTAGTATAAATGCTTGGACAGGGGGTCGCTACGAGCAGTACTTC
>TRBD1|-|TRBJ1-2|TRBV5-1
CASSLEPGGGYGYTF
TGCGCCAGCAGCTTGGAGCCAGGGGGCGGCTATGGCTACACCTTC
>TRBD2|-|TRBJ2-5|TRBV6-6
CASSLADNQETQYF
TGTGCCAGCAGCCTAGCGGATAACCAAGAGACCCAGTACTTC
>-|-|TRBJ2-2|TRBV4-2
CASSQVPPLVAAGELFF
TGTGCCAGCAGCCAAGTACCGCCACTAGTTGCCGCCGGGGAGCTGTTTTTT
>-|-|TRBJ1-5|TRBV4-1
CASSLTLRADQPQHF
TGCGCCAGCAGCCTCACCCTTCGCGCGGATCAGCCCCAGCATTTT
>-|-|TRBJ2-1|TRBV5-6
CASSWSQDVYNEQFF
TGTGCCAGCAGCTGGAGTCAGGATGTCTACAATGAGCAGTTCTTC
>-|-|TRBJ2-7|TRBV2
CASLERGTFHEQYF
TGTGCCAGCTTAGAGAGGGGAACTTTCCACGAGCAGTACTTC
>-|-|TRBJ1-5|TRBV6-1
CASSEVTINQPQHF
TGTGCCAGCAGTGAAGTTACGATCAATCAGCCCCAGCATTTT
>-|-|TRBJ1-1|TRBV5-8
CASSLTGITNTEAFF
TGTGCCAGCAGCTTAACAGGGATAACGAACACTGAAGCTTTCTTT
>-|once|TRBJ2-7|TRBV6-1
CASSEWGAGQYF
TGTGCCAGCAGTGAGTGGGGGGCCGGGCAGTACTTC
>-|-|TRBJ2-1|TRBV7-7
CASSPGGRESNEQFF
TGTGCCAGCAGCCCGGGGGGCAGGGAGAGCAATGAGCAGTTCTTC
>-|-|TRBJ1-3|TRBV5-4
CASSLDGFSSGNTIYF
TGTGCCAGCAGCTTGGACGGTTTTAGCTCTGGAAACACCATATATTTT
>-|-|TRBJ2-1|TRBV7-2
CASSLARNNEQFF
TGTGCCAGCAGCTTAGCCCGGAACAATGAGCAGTTCTTC
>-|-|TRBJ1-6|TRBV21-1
CASSTGQYNSPLHF
TGTGCCAGCAGCACCGGACAATATAATTCACCCCTCCACTTT